The 23 T cell receptor beta chains in this list originate from one sample, sequenced in a study of T cell responses to AZD1222 COVID-19 vaccine. Generated by immunoSEQ multiplex PCR, the TCRdb table keeps only in-frame clones and is missing some. The sample gives about 100,000 clones, roughly 89% of which show up once; around a sixth is in the top ten. The material was peripheral blood, obtained on day 0 of AZD1222 vaccination. These TCRs come from an adult in good health.

This chain uses TRBV6-5 with TRBJ1-2; 10 bases line up with TRBD1. Looked up from germline, CDR1 is MNHEY and CDR2 is SVGAGI. V lost 6 bases, J lost 7 bases, and 2 bases stayed unmatched. CDR3 length: 12 residues. CDR3 in amino acids: CASRGQGSGYTF. CDR3 sequence (DNA): TGTGCCAGCAGGGGACAGGGGAGTGGCTACACCTTC.

This clone was counted a few times. The chain carries TRBV11-3 and TRBJ2-2, with no clear D. This CDR3 contains 16 residues. Germline values: CDR1 SGHNT, CDR2 YENEEA. V was shortened by 2 bases and J by 5 bases, with 15 bases between the two germline ends. This chain's CDR3 is CASSLSLYSETGELFF. CDR3 in DNA: TGTGCCAGCAGCTTATCCCTCTATAGTGAGACCGGGGAGCTGTTTTTT.

This clone showed up just once. The genes are TRBV19 and TRBJ2-5; TRBD2 matches 10 bases. Germline V gene sequence: CDR1 LNHDA, CDR2 SQIVND (reference sequence). The CDR3 totals 14 residues. The junction had 4 bases not matched to a gene; V was cut back by 5 bases and J by 4 bases. The CDR3: CASSSRLAGETQYF. The CDR3 DNA reads TGTGCCAGTAGTTCCAGACTAGCGGGAGAGACCCAGTACTTC.

This rearrangement joins TRBV18 to TRBJ2-7; 7 bases align to TRBD2. Trimming cost V 1 base and J 2 bases; bases outside gene matches: 8. Germline assignment: CDR1 KGHSH and CDR2 LQKENI. CDR3 length: 16 amino acids. CDR3 bases: TGTGCCAGCTCACCACTAAACCGGGACTATACCTACGAGCAGTACTTC. Translated, it gives CASSPLNRDYTYEQYF.

The chain recombines TRBV4-2 with TRBJ1-1; 9 bases align to TRBD1. The CDR3 loop spans 14 amino acids. Unmatched junction bases numbered 3, after V lost 2 bases and J lost 5 bases. Germline values: CDR1 LGHNA, CDR2 YNFKEQ. The CDR3 DNA sequence: TGTGCCAGCAGCCAATTGACAGGGGGAACTGAAGCTTTCTTT. This translates into CASSQLTGGTEAFF.

This chain uses TRBV6-6 with TRBJ2-2; weak D call: TRBD2 (6 bases). Per the germline V gene, CDR1 is MNHNY and CDR2 is SVGAGI (reference sequence). V was pared by 8 bases and J by 3 bases, with 10 bases between. The CDR3 sequence is 13 residues long. The CDR3 here is CASGGVYTGELFF. The CDR3 region has the DNA TGTGCCAGCGGAGGGGTATACACCGGGGAGCTGTTTTTT.

The V call is TRBV7-9, the J call TRBJ1-2; 8 bases are a match to TRBD1. Germline-derived CDR1 and CDR2 are SEHNR and FQNEAQ (reference sequence). Trimming removed 5 bases from V and 5 bases from J; junction bases left unmatched: 10. The CDR3 spans 15 residues. CDR3 loop: CASSPGQGLGYGYTF. The CDR3 DNA sequence: TGTGCCAGCAGCCCAGGACAGGGCCTAGGGTATGGCTACACCTTC.

The chain uses TRBV10-3 and TRBJ2-1; 13 bases are a match to TRBD2. Germline trimming cut 7 bases from V and 5 bases from J; bases unmatched to any gene: 8. Germline assignment: CDR1 ENHRY and CDR2 SYGVKD. The CDR3 has 16 residues. The CDR3 DNA follows: TGTGCCATCACCCCGGGACTAGCGGGGATGAACAATGAGCAGTTCTTC. Amino acids: CAITPGLAGMNNEQFF.

The rearrangement joins TRBV6-5 to TRBJ1-4; D gene ambiguous. The CDR3 runs 13 residues. Germline loops: CDR1 MNHEY, CDR2 SVGAGI. V lost 6 bases, J lost 8 bases, and 13 bases lay in between. CDR3 in DNA: TGTGCCAGCAGCCCGACCGGAAGGGAAAAACTGTTTTTT. Its protein product is CASSPTGREKLFF.

The chain couples TRBV2 to TRBJ1-2; no definite D call. Germline V gene lookup returns CDR1 SNHLY and CDR2 FYNNEI. CDR3 length: 13 amino acids. V was clipped by 2 bases and J by 8 bases, with 12 bases between them. CDR3 sequence reads: CASSEWGVGGYTF. The CDR3 coding sequence is TGTGCCAGCAGTGAATGGGGTGTCGGCGGCTACACCTTC.

The gene calls are TRBV6-1 and TRBJ1-5; the D is unclear. Germline CDR1 reads MNHNS; CDR2 reads SASEGT. Trimming shortened V by 4 bases and J by 6 bases, and 16 bases separated the two germline ends. The CDR3 has 15 residues. As DNA, the CDR3 is TGTGCCAGCAGTGCCGACTTTATTGCGAGTCAGCCCCAGCATTTT. Its translation is CASSADFIASQPQHF.

This clone was seen only once. The chain carries TRBV3-1 (or the pseudogene TRBV3-2) and TRBJ1-1; a weak D match, TRBD1 (5 bases). Trimming shortened V by 5 bases and J by 0 bases, and 19 bases separated the two germline ends. Germline CDR1 and CDR2: LGHDT and YNNKEL (reference sequence). This CDR3 comprises 17 residues. The CDR3 reads CASSSPLGTSMNTEAFF. The CDR3 bases are TGTGCCAGCAGCTCGCCCCTCGGGACGAGCATGAACACTGAAGCTTTCTTT.

CDR3 sequence reads: CASSPRAETNYGYTF. As DNA, the CDR3 is TGTGCCAGCAGCCCGAGGGCGGAGACTAACTATGGCTACACCTTC. J is TRBJ1-2 and V is TRBV9, with D unresolved. The CDR3 has 15 amino acids. The V gene's germline CDR1 is SGDLS and CDR2 YYNGEE. V was pared by 4 bases and J by 0 bases, with 13 bases between.

The V call is TRBV10-1, the J call TRBJ2-7, with 7 bases matching TRBD1. The V gene's germline CDR1 is WNHNN and CDR2 SYGVQD (reference sequence). V lost 5 bases and J lost 2; bases outside the gene matches: 9. This CDR3 contains 15 residues. CDR3 sequence (DNA): TGCGCCAGCAGTTCGGGACAGCGGTTCCCCTACGAGCAGTACTTC. Translating it yields CASSSGQRFPYEQYF.

This clone was observed once. The chain carries TRBV7-9 and TRBJ1-1; 7 bases match TRBD1. Per germline, CDR1 SEHNR and CDR2 FQNEAQ (reference sequence). The CDR3 covers 14 residues. The junction had 3 bases not matched to a gene; V was cut back by 5 bases and J by 0 bases. The CDR3 region is CASSQGQLNTEAFF. The CDR3 DNA reads TGTGCCAGCAGCCAGGGACAGTTGAACACTGAAGCTTTCTTT. The complete variable domain, with remaining parts taken from reference TRBV7-9 and TRBJ1-1, reads DTGVSQNPRHKITKRGQNVTFRCDPISEHNRLYWYRQTLGQGPEFLTYFQNEAQLEKSRLLSDRFSAERPKGSFSTLEIQRTEQGDSAMYLCASSQGQLNTEAFFGQGTRLTVV.

The gene calls are TRBV5-1 and TRBJ2-7; D may be TRBD1 (5 bases). With 0 bases removed from V and 1 base from J, the gap between germline ends came to 8 bases. Germline V gives CDR1 SGHRS, CDR2 YFSETQ. The CDR3 runs 14 residues. CDR3 nucleotide sequence: TGCGCCAGCAGCTTGGCCAGGGAATCCTACGAGCAGTACTTC. Its protein product is CASSLARESYEQYF.

This clone came up a few times. The rearrangement links TRBV12-3 or TRBV12-4 to TRBJ2-7; tentatively, D is TRBD1 (6 bases). There are 12 residues in the CDR3. V was pared by 5 bases and J by 9 bases, with 14 bases between. DNA for the CDR3: TGTGCCAGCAGTCAAGACAGGCTTGGGCAGTACTTC. Its translation is CASSQDRLGQYF.

This clone was found a few times. Different DNA sequences within this sample yield the same CDR3. The chain employs TRBV25-1 and TRBJ1-2, with TRBD1 matching over 12 bases. This CDR3 has 16 amino acids. Germline V CDR1 and CDR2: MGHDK, SYGVNS. V was pared by 2 bases and J by 6 bases, with 7 bases of the junction left unmatched. CDR3 amino acids: CASSERGTGGLDGYTF. CDR3 nucleotides: TGTGCCAGCAGTGAAAGAGGGACAGGGGGCTTGGATGGCTACACCTTC.

A single count supports this clone. The rearrangement links TRBV5-1 to TRBJ2-5; TRBD2 might be the D (6 bases). The germline V gene encodes CDR1 SGHRS and CDR2 YFSETQ. Trimming took off 0 bases at V and 4 bases at J, with 13 bases between the two ends. The CDR3 is made up of 15 amino acids. This CDR3 is CASSLGAGRGETQYF. The CDR3 DNA reads TGCGCCAGCAGCTTGGGTGCGGGGCGGGGAGAGACCCAGTACTTC.

The chain uses TRBV5-4 and TRBJ1-3, with 7 bases matching TRBD1. The V gene end was trimmed by 0 bases and the J gene end by 2 bases; junction bases not matched to a gene: 2. Germline V gene data show CDR1 as SGHNT and CDR2 as YYREEE (reference sequence). CDR3 length: 15 residues. CDR3 amino acids: CASSLGGTAGNTIYF. The DNA of the CDR3 is TGTGCCAGCAGCTTGGGTGGGACAGCTGGAAACACCATATATTTT. The full variable domain, its missing parts supplied by reference TRBV5-4 and TRBJ1-3, is ETGVTQSPTHLIKTRGQQVTLRCSSQSGHNTVSWYQQALGQGPQFIFQYYREEENGRGNFPPRFSGLQFPNYSSELNVNALELDDSALYLCASSLGGTAGNTIYFGEGSWLTVV.

The genes are TRBV5-6 and TRBJ1-2; D unclear. Germline V gives CDR1 SGHDT, CDR2 YYEEEE. V lost 0 bases and J 6 bases, leaving 15 bases between the germline ends. The CDR3 is 15 residues long. The CDR3: CASSLVGRSSDGYTF. The CDR3 DNA sequence: TGTGCCAGCAGCTTGGTTGGGAGATCGAGTGATGGCTACACCTTC.

This sequence joins TRBV7-9 and TRBJ1-3, with D perhaps TRBD1 (5 bases). This CDR3 has 18 residues. The V gene's germline CDR1 is SEHNR and CDR2 FQNEAQ (reference sequence). V dropped 3 bases and J dropped 0 bases, with 18 bases sitting between them. Written as DNA, the CDR3 is TGTGCCAGCAGCTTCAATCGGGGCCGAGTGGTCTCTGGAAACACCATATATTTT. It yields the protein CASSFNRGRVVSGNTIYF.

The chain uses TRBV2 and TRBJ2-3; D is uncertain. The length of the CDR3 is 13 residues. Per the germline V gene, CDR1 is SNHLY and CDR2 is FYNNEI. The V end was cut by 6 bases, the J end by 3 bases, with 10 bases between. CDR3 residues: CASRGQNTDTQYF. The CDR3 nucleotides are TGTGCCAGCAGAGGCCAGAATACAGATACGCAGTATTTT.